This TCR beta chain is drawn from a study of cytomegalovirus exposure and HLA in healthy donors (dated by TCRdb to the late 2010s). A note on the overall study: A later analysis indicated that the 95 to 150 validation repertoires were generated on the platform also employed for the 670 or so repertoires of the first cohort. The aim of the study was to test whether cataloging public T cell receptors could identify signatures of past pathogen exposure. Along with the approximately 700-subject first cohort, a separate validation cohort of around 110 different subjects was used. The study combined high-throughput TCR immunosequencing, statistical association of individual TCRs with disease status, and machine learning to predict cytomegalovirus infection status. Summary of the overall study and its limitations: In vitro tests confirmed that a few of the cytomegalovirus-associated TCR beta chains recognize cytomegalovirus antigens. In a later analysis, TCRs clustered in the first cohort were found to also tend to co-occur in the roughly 120 validation repertoires, with 94% of cluster scores above 0. A later analysis lacked HLA typing for the validation cohort, so it scored co-occurrence in that cohort across all 110 or so repertoires. Most TCR sequences were observed very rarely across donors, whereas some public TCRs were present in many individuals. In the study, 150 to 200 TCR beta chains were listed as associated with cytomegalovirus. The authors suggested that the approach could potentially be generalized to other disease states and immunological phenotypes. Cytomegalovirus status was reported to be diagnosed by the classifier with high specificity and sensitivity in both the original and validation cohorts.

Donors formed part of the validation cohort, which comprised some 120 subjects and was distinct from the first cohort of over 500 subjects. Trimming leaves V shorter by 10 bases and J shorter by 2 bases, with the junction holding 17 bases beyond the gene matches. Spanning cysteine to phenylalanine, the CDR3 consists of 17 amino acids. Of all the DNA, just the CDR3 is kept, 51 bases in frame from base 1. The germline V gene provides CDR1 ENHRY and CDR2 SYGVKD. Regarding this clone: Its antigen is not yet known. No base quality information exists; no much larger clone differs at one position.

The library was obtained by the immunoSEQ multiplex PCR assay. For the original study's pipeline: A statistical classification framework was built for diagnosing cytomegalovirus status from the catalog of TCR beta chain sequences. TCRdb mirrors the immuneACCESS table, restricted to in-frame sequences. Some clones are absent from its copies; in checked studies, under half trace to an unresolved V gene, and the reason for the others is unknown. That table gives V, J and clone size, and the DNA gave D and trimming. This sample holds roughly 76,000 clones; about 94% were observed only once. Of the sample, roughly 1.6% is held by the ten largest clones.

This sequence uses TRBV10-3 and TRBJ2-4, and 7 junction bases match TRBD2. The source of this sequence is a man aged 18 to 30 in good health and CMV-seropositive. The sample was PBMCs. The bases read TGTGCCACCTCTAGCGATGGGGGGGTTATAACCAAAAACATTCAGTACTTC. This sequence encodes CATSSDGGVITKNIQYF.